Listed below are T cell receptor beta chains from one sample, sequenced in a study of cytomegalovirus exposure and HLA in healthy donors. Sequencing used immunoSEQ multiplex PCR; TCRdb keeps in-frame clones, though not all of them. The sample yields 90,000 to 140,000 clones, around 80% seen once. The sample taken for sequencing was PBMCs. Receptors were obtained from a man between 25 and 39 years old in good health and CMV-seropositive. CDR3s include the opening cysteine and the closing phenylalanine or tryptophan. D genes are given only for firm matches. A clone size is listed for some rows: how often the clone was seen (once, few, many), or a class if it is expanded.

cdr3_nt,cdr3_aa,d_call,j_call,v_call,clone_size
TGTGCCAGCAGTTCTGGGACAGGGGATGGCTACACCTTC,CASSSGTGDGYTF,TRBD1,TRBJ1-2,TRBV28,-
TGTGCCAGCAGCAGACAGGGGACGGCCTATGGCTACACCTTC,CASSRQGTAYGYTF,TRBD1,TRBJ1-2,TRBV14,-
TGCAGCGTGGCAACAGGGGTTAGCAATCAGCCCCAGCATTTT,CSVATGVSNQPQHF,TRBD1,TRBJ1-5,TRBV29-1,-
TGTGCCAGCAGCTTAAAGGGGGAGGGGGTTACTAATGAAAAACTGTTTTTT,CASSLKGEGVTNEKLFF,-,TRBJ1-4,TRBV11-2,-
TGTGCCAGCAGAGGGGGCGCAGGAACAGATACGCAGTATTTT,CASRGGAGTDTQYF,TRBD1,TRBJ2-3,TRBV6-6,-
TGTGCCACCAGCAGGGGTGTGGGACTAGCGGGTTATCGATCCGGGGAGCTGTTTTTT,CATSRGVGLAGYRSGELFF,TRBD2,TRBJ2-2,TRBV15,-
TGTGCCAGCAGTTGGACAGGGCCAAACTATGGCTACACCTTC,CASSWTGPNYGYTF,TRBD1,TRBJ1-2,TRBV27,once
TGTGCCAGCAGTTTACTTGGAAACAGGGATGAAAAACTGTTTTTT,CASSLLGNRDEKLFF,-,TRBJ1-4,TRBV28,once
TGTGCCAGCAGCTTAGGGGGGACAGGGGGAAATGAGCAGTTCTTC,CASSLGGTGGNEQFF,TRBD1,TRBJ2-1,TRBV7-6,-
TGTGCCAGCAGCTTCCGTCGGCCCGGCGCGGTAGAGGCTGAAGCTTTCTTT,CASSFRRPGAVEAEAFF,-,TRBJ1-1,TRBV7-2,-
TGTGCCAGCGTAGACAGGGTGAACACTGAAGCTTTCTTT,CASVDRVNTEAFF,TRBD1,TRBJ1-1,TRBV27,-
TGTGCCTGGAGTGTAGTCGGTATGAATGAAAAACTGTTTTTT,CAWSVVGMNEKLFF,-,TRBJ1-4,TRBV30,-
TGTGCCAGCAGCGCCCCAGGACAGTATCAGCCCCAGCATTTT,CASSAPGQYQPQHF,-,TRBJ1-5,TRBV9,-
TGTGCCAGTAGTTCCGGGACAGGGTGGATGAACACTGAAGCTTTCTTT,CASSSGTGWMNTEAFF,TRBD1,TRBJ1-1,TRBV19,-
TGTGCCAGCAGGTCCCATCCCGGGACAGGGGGAAACACCATATATTTT,CASRSHPGTGGNTIYF,TRBD1,TRBJ1-3,TRBV6-6,-
TGTGCCAGCAGCCGAGGGGGTACAGACTATGGCTACACCTTC,CASSRGGTDYGYTF,-,TRBJ1-2,TRBV7-8,-
TGTGCCAGCAGTGGCAGCGGGCCCTACGAGCAGTACTTC,CASSGSGPYEQYF,-,TRBJ2-7,TRBV2,-
TGCGCCAGCAGCTCTGACAGGAGGCAAAGCGATGAGCAGTTCTTC,CASSSDRRQSDEQFF,-,TRBJ2-1,TRBV5-1,-
TGTGCCAGCAGTCAACTGGAGGGAGCCCAGCATTTT,CASSQLEGAQHF,-,TRBJ1-5,TRBV9,-
TGTGCCAGCAGTTCGGGACAACCGTGGAACGAGCAGTACTTC,CASSSGQPWNEQYF,-,TRBJ2-7,TRBV28,-
TGTGCCAGCATCAAGGGAGCGGGGGGTTCGGGGACCCAGTACTTC,CASIKGAGGSGTQYF,TRBD2,TRBJ2-5,TRBV6-1,once
TGTGCCAGCAGCGCCACGGGACAGGATTTTACTAATGAAAAACTGTTTTTT,CASSATGQDFTNEKLFF,TRBD1,TRBJ1-4,TRBV9,-
TGCGCCAGCAGCCCCTGGGGCGGGGAGCAAGAGACCCAGTACTTC,CASSPWGGEQETQYF,-,TRBJ2-5,TRBV5-1,-
TGCGCCAGCAGCTTGGATCGACAGGCTACGAACACTGAAGCTTTCTTT,CASSLDRQATNTEAFF,-,TRBJ1-1,TRBV5-1,-
TGTGCCAGCAGCCAAGATCAAGGCAGACCTCGGGACATTCAGTACTTC,CASSQDQGRPRDIQYF,-,TRBJ2-4,TRBV4-2,-
TGTGCCAGCGGGAGAGTAGCGGGGGCCCAAGAGACCCAGTACTTC,CASGRVAGAQETQYF,TRBD2,TRBJ2-5,TRBV2,-
TGTGCCAGCAGCTCCTCTAGCGGGGGCCAGAACAATGAGCAGTTCTTC,CASSSSSGGQNNEQFF,TRBD2,TRBJ2-1,TRBV5-8,-
TGTGCCAGCAGCCCTGAACAGGGGTTTAACACTGAAGCTTTCTTT,CASSPEQGFNTEAFF,TRBD1,TRBJ1-1,TRBV7-9,-
TGTGCCAGCAGACTCGGACAAGGCAATCAGCCCCAGCATTTT,CASRLGQGNQPQHF,-,TRBJ1-5,TRBV27,-
TGTGCTAGTGGTCTGCCCTCCCCCGGCGGGGAGCTGTTTTTT,CASGLPSPGGELFF,-,TRBJ2-2,TRBV12-5,-
TGTGCCAGCAGGGCACGAAGCGGGGGGGCGAACACCGGGGAGCTGTTTTTT,CASRARSGGANTGELFF,TRBD2,TRBJ2-2,TRBV28,-
TGTGCCAGCAGGGCGGGACAGGGGGGTGTGGAGACCCAGTACTTC,CASRAGQGGVETQYF,TRBD1,TRBJ2-5,TRBV6-5,once
TGTGCCAGCAGCTTAGGTTTGGCGGGGGGGTCCTACGAGCAGTACTTC,CASSLGLAGGSYEQYF,TRBD2,TRBJ2-7,TRBV7-9,-
TGTGCCAGCAGTTACTCGGCAGGGTACCATGAAGCTTTCTTT,CASSYSAGYHEAFF,-,TRBJ1-1,TRBV6-5,-
TGTGCCAGCAGCTCAAGGGCGGGGAACTATGGCTACACCTTC,CASSSRAGNYGYTF,-,TRBJ1-2,TRBV7-9,few
TGCGCCAGCAGCTTGGGGCAGCGGGGGGTCGGAGAGACCCAGTACTTC,CASSLGQRGVGETQYF,TRBD2,TRBJ2-5,TRBV5-1,few
TGTGCCAGCAGTTTAGGGGGCGACACTGAAGCTTTCTTT,CASSLGGDTEAFF,-,TRBJ1-1,TRBV27,once
TGTGCCAGCAGCCCCCTGGGGCAGGGAAGCTCCTACGAGCAGTACTTC,CASSPLGQGSSYEQYF,-,TRBJ2-7,TRBV11-2,-
TGTGCCAGCAGTGAAGTCGCCGGGGGGGTCTACGAGCAGTACTTC,CASSEVAGGVYEQYF,TRBD2,TRBJ2-7,TRBV2,few
TGTGCCAGCAGCCAGCAGGGAGGGTCGGATACGCAGTATTTT,CASSQQGGSDTQYF,TRBD2,TRBJ2-3,TRBV11-3,-
TGCGCCAGCAGCCATCCAGGCACAAACATGAACACTGAAGCTTTCTTT,CASSHPGTNMNTEAFF,-,TRBJ1-1,TRBV4-1,-
TGTGCCAGCAGCCAAGTGGGGACAGGGGAAGATACGCAGTATTTT,CASSQVGTGEDTQYF,TRBD1,TRBJ2-3,TRBV4-2,-
TGTGCCAGCAGTTACCGACTAGCGGGTACCTACGAGCAGTACTTC,CASSYRLAGTYEQYF,TRBD2,TRBJ2-7,TRBV6-5,-
TGTGCCAGCAGGGGGACAGGTCGCTCCTACAATGAGCAGTTCTTC,CASRGTGRSYNEQFF,TRBD1,TRBJ2-1,TRBV2,-
TGTGCCAGTCGGACTTTTTCTCCTCCCCTTGCCGGGGAGCTGTTTTTT,CASRTFSPPLAGELFF,-,TRBJ2-2,TRBV19,few
TGTGCCAGCAGTAAGCTACCGGAAGCTTTCTTT,CASSKLPEAFF,-,TRBJ1-1,TRBV28,few